This TCR beta chain derives from a study of shared T cell receptors in the human thymus. The repertoire was sequenced with immunoSEQ multiplex PCR; TCRdb's copy has only in-frame clones and lacks some. The profile shows hundreds of thousands of clones, 75% to 85% of them singletons. Trimming left V 1 base short and J 3 bases short, with 6 bases between. The CDR3 length is 14 residues. CDR1 is KGHSH and CDR2 is LQKENI in the germline V gene. These data were likewise used in another study, on human thymus T cells. As that report states: The people who donated were healthy Finnish babies having corrective surgery for congenital heart defects. Thymus pieces cut out during corrective heart surgery were the tissue that was used. Seemingly biased V and J gene usage marked thymic and blood repertoires. Related studies noted strongly shared thymic repertoires across unrelated people.

Sequencing was performed on thymocytes. This TCR was sampled from a boy in the first two years of life with a congenital heart defect. The chain combines TRBV18 with TRBJ1-4; TRBD1 might be the D (6 bases). In DNA form, the CDR3 reads TGTGCCAGCTCACCACGGACAGCTAATGAAAAACTGTTTTTT. Its protein is CASSPRTANEKLFF.